These 32 T cell receptor beta chains were sequenced from one sample in a study of spatial heterogeneity in lung cancer. Time point meaning: blood at routine non-recurrence follow-up after resection. Unsorted whole RNA of tumor, nontumor lung or frozen PBMC was sequenced. Via MiXCR, TCRdb re-called the 5' RACE reads, giving one row per CDR3 protein. The sample has some 120,000 distinct CDR3 sequences, 9% to 15% seen once; the top ten hold roughly 15%. The sample consisted of PBMCs, taken at follow-up. These receptors were obtained from a male donor with early-stage non-small cell lung cancer.

The V call is TRBV6-5, the J call TRBJ1-2; no firm D call. Germline lookup yields CDR1 MNHEY and CDR2 SVGAGI. This CDR3 has 14 residues. Between the trimmed V and J ends, which lost 6 bases and 3 bases, there was a span of 14 bases. The CDR3: CASRGTDGYYGYTF. CDR3 DNA sequence: TGTGCCAGCAGGGGCACAGATGGGTACTATGGCTACACCTTC.

V is TRBV28 and J is TRBJ2-4; 7 nucleotides agree with TRBD2. This CDR3 has 15 residues. Trimming removed 5 bases from V and 1 base from J; junction bases left unmatched: 5. Germline CDR1 and CDR2: MDHEN and SYDVKM. Written as DNA, the CDR3 is TGTGCCAGCAGTACACCCGGGGGGGCCAAAAACATTCAGTACTTC. This sequence encodes CASSTPGGAKNIQYF. The whole variable domain, filled in from reference TRBV28 and TRBJ2-4, reads DVKVTQSSRYLVKRTGEKVFLECVQDMDHENMFWYRQDPGLGLRLIYFSYDVKMKEKGDIPEGYSVSREKKERFSLILESASTNQTSMYLCASSTPGGAKNIQYFGAGTRLSVL.

This clonotype was picked up many times. This rearrangement joins TRBV4-1 to TRBJ1-2, with D possibly TRBD1 on 5 matching bases. Germline CDR1 and CDR2: MGHRA and YSYEKL. This CDR3 has 14 amino acids. V was clipped by 6 bases and J by 4 bases, with 15 bases between them. The CDR3 is CASRYEGRGYGYTF. In DNA, the CDR3 is TGCGCCAGCAGATACGAGGGACGGGGCTATGGCTACACCTTC.

This clonotype came up a few times. The chain has TRBV12-3 or TRBV12-4 and TRBJ1-5; a possible D gene is TRBD1 (5 bases). Trimming left V 1 base short and J 7 bases short, with 14 bases between. The CDR3 runs to 15 residues. In DNA form, the CDR3 reads TGTGCCAGCAGTTTAGAGCATGCAGGGAAGCAGCCCCAGCATTTT. Its translation is CASSLEHAGKQPQHF.

This clonotype was recorded a few times. The rearrangement links TRBV7-9 to TRBJ2-5; TRBD1 matches at 10 bases. This CDR3 is built from 16 residues. The junction had 7 bases not matched to a gene; V was cut back by 5 bases and J by 1 base. Germline V CDR1 and CDR2: SEHNR, FQNEAQ (reference sequence). The CDR3 here is CASSPGTGVFQETQYF. The CDR3 DNA is TGTGCCAGCAGCCCGGGGACAGGGGTATTCCAAGAGACCCAGTACTTC.

This clonotype was seen at least ten times. This chain connects TRBV3-1 to TRBJ2-5; no clear D. The germline V and J ends were trimmed by 2 bases and 0 bases, with 10 bases remaining between them. The CDR3 extends over 15 amino acids. Germline CDR1 reads LGHDT; CDR2 reads YNNKEL (reference sequence). CDR3 loop: CASSQTSWNQETQYF. DNA for the CDR3: TGTGCCAGCAGCCAAACCTCCTGGAACCAAGAGACCCAGTACTTC.

The chain carries TRBV2 and TRBJ1-1, with TRBD1 matching over 8 bases. Germline CDR1 SNHLY, CDR2 FYNNEI. The CDR3 extends over 13 amino acids. J was trimmed by 9 bases and V by 9 bases; bases with no gene match: 12. DNA of the CDR3: TGTGCCAGACAGGGGGAGGGGGCTTATAAAGCTTTCTTT. Its translation: CARQGEGAYKAFF.

The chain combines TRBV5-1 with TRBJ2-1; possibly TRBD2 for D (7 bases). Trimming left V 4 bases short and J 6 bases short, with 17 bases between. This CDR3 comprises 15 residues. CDR1 is SGHRS, CDR2 YFSETQ, per germline. CDR3 sequence reads: CASSALAGALNEQFF. CDR3 in DNA: TGCGCCAGCAGCGCGCTTGCGGGGGCACTCAATGAGCAGTTCTTC.

The chain has TRBV3-1 and TRBJ2-5; no definite D call. This CDR3 is 11 amino acids long. V gave up 3 bases and J gave up 6 bases, with 5 bases separating them. CDR1 LGHDT and CDR2 YNNKEL come from the germline V gene (reference sequence). The CDR3 spells CASSQIKTQYF. In DNA form, the CDR3 reads TGTGCCAGCAGCCAGATTAAGACCCAGTACTTC.

V gene TRBV6-5 combines with J gene TRBJ2-3; 9 nucleotides align to TRBD1. After removal of 6 bases from V and 4 bases from J, the junction contained 8 bases not matched to a gene. Germline loops: CDR1 MNHEY, CDR2 SVGAGI. CDR3 size: 15 residues. CDR3 bases: TGTGCCAGCAGAACAACAGGGGGCGCCGCAGATACGCAGTATTTT. Translation gives CASRTTGGAADTQYF.

This clonotype was counted at least ten times. V usage is TRBV5-1 and J usage is TRBJ1-1; maybe TRBD1 (6 bases). Between the trimmed V and J ends, which lost 3 bases and 2 bases, there was a span of 17 bases. Germline values: CDR1 SGHRS, CDR2 YFSETQ. This CDR3 is 16 amino acids long. CDR3 coding DNA: TGCGCCAGCAGCTGGACAGACCTAGAACCTAACACTGAAGCTTTCTTT. Protein product: CASSWTDLEPNTEAFF.

This clonotype was observed at least ten times. V usage is TRBV5-6 and J usage is TRBJ2-1, with no clear D. V lost 1 base and J 2 bases, leaving 7 bases between the germline ends. The CDR3 runs to 14 residues. CDR1 is SGHDT, CDR2 YYEEEE, per germline. CDR3 region: CASSLKSAYNEQFF. The CDR3 coding sequence is TGTGCCAGCAGCTTGAAGTCCGCCTACAATGAGCAGTTCTTC.

The sample holds a few counts of this clonotype. The V and J genes are TRBV7-9 and TRBJ2-3; 8 bases line up with TRBD1. Unmatched junction bases numbered 3, after V lost 2 bases and J lost 8 bases. CDR3 length: 13 amino acids. Germline-derived CDR1 and CDR2 are SEHNR and FQNEAQ (reference sequence). As DNA, the CDR3 is TGTGCCAGCAGCTTACAGGGGGCCGGTACGCAGTATTTT. Residues: CASSLQGAGTQYF. The variable domain in full, with the rest retrieved from reference TRBV7-9 and TRBJ2-3, is DTGVSQNPRHKITKRGQNVTFRCDPISEHNRLYWYRQTLGQGPEFLTYFQNEAQLEKSRLLSDRFSAERPKGSFSTLEIQRTEQGDSAMYLCASSLQGAGTQYFGPGTRLTVL.

This chain links TRBV12-3 or TRBV12-4 with TRBJ1-5, with a possible D match to TRBD1 (6 bases). The CDR3 contains 14 residues. V was clipped by 3 bases and J by 7 bases, with 13 bases between them. This chain's CDR3 is CASSFQGSQQPQHF. The CDR3 DNA reads as TGTGCCAGCAGTTTCCAGGGGTCGCAACAGCCCCAGCATTTT.

This chain connects TRBV5-1 to TRBJ2-1, with TRBD1 matching 7 bases. CDR3 length: 15 amino acids. With 4 bases clipped from V and 9 bases from J, the junction kept 13 bases outside the gene matches. Germline CDR1 and CDR2: SGHRS and YFSETQ. The DNA of the CDR3 is TGCGCCAGCAGCCTACAAACCGGGACAGCCACTGAGCAGTTCTTC. This sequence encodes CASSLQTGTATEQFF.

This clonotype was seen more than once but under ten times. The chain combines TRBV29-1 with TRBJ1-2; D may be TRBD1 (6 bases). The CDR3 runs 13 residues. V lost 4 bases and J lost 4, with 13 bases in between. Germline CDR1 reads SQVTM; CDR2 reads ANQGSEA. The CDR3 DNA follows: TGCAGCGTTGGGACCGGGACACTCTATGGCTACACCTTC. This encodes CSVGTGTLYGYTF.

The chain is built from TRBV10-1 and TRBJ2-7; D is uncertain. This CDR3 is built from 13 residues. Germline CDR1 and CDR2: WNHNN and SYGVQD (reference sequence). V was clipped by 0 bases and J by 2 bases, with 5 bases between them. The CDR3 is CASSESTPYEQYF. CDR3 coding DNA: TGCGCCAGCAGTGAGTCGACTCCCTACGAGCAGTACTTC.

This clonotype has only a few counts. The rearrangement links TRBV30 to TRBJ1-5; 7 positions match TRBD1. With 2 bases clipped from V and 0 bases from J, the junction kept 4 bases outside the gene matches. The germline gives CDR1 GTSNPN, CDR2 SVGIG (reference sequence). The CDR3 sequence is 15 residues long. This CDR3 is CAWSLQGYSNQPQHF. CDR3 nucleotides: TGTGCCTGGAGTCTACAGGGGTATAGCAATCAGCCCCAGCATTTT.

The J gene is TRBJ2-7, the V gene TRBV12-5; 8 nucleotides line up with TRBD1. The CDR3 has 15 amino acids. V lost 7 bases and J lost 2; bases outside the gene matches: 10. Germline V gene data show CDR1 as LGHNT and CDR2 as FRNRAP. CDR3 bases: TGTGCTAGTGCCAACCTGGGACAGGATCCCTACGAGCAGTACTTC. It yields the protein CASANLGQDPYEQYF.

The genes are TRBV7-6 and TRBJ2-6; possible D gene TRBD1, 6 bases. The CDR3 loop spans 19 amino acids. V lost 1 base to trimming and J lost 2 bases, with 18 bases between them. Germline lookup yields CDR1 SGHVS and CDR2 FNYEAQ. The chain's CDR3 is CASSLEVATGSPGANVLTF. CDR3 nucleotide sequence: TGTGCCAGCAGCTTAGAGGTGGCTACAGGGAGTCCTGGGGCCAACGTCCTGACTTTC.

This clonotype was seen repeatedly, ten times or more. The chain has TRBV12-3 or TRBV12-4 and TRBJ2-1; possible D gene TRBD2, 5 bases. V was shortened by 5 bases and J by 8 bases, with 19 bases between the two germline ends. The CDR3 runs to 15 residues. The CDR3 DNA sequence: TGTGCCAGCAGTCCAGGCCCCCCGGAGGTCGATGAGCAGTTCTTC. This gives the protein CASSPGPPEVDEQFF.

This clonotype occurred a few times. The chain recombines TRBV6-1 with TRBJ1-1, with D tentatively TRBD1 (5 bases). CDR1 is MNHNS and CDR2 is SASEGT in the germline V gene. V shed 9 bases and J shed 1 base, with 12 bases lying between them. There are 13 residues in the CDR3. The CDR3 DNA follows: TGTGCCAGTCCGGCGGGGGGGAACACTGAAGCTTTCTTT. This gives the protein CASPAGGNTEAFF.

This clonotype has at least ten counts. The V and J genes are TRBV27 and TRBJ2-7, with D possibly matching TRBD1 (5 bases). The V end was cut by 0 bases, the J end by 2 bases, with 11 bases between. CDR1 is MNHEY and CDR2 is SMNVEV in the germline V gene (reference sequence). The CDR3 consists of 15 residues. CDR3 residues: CASSLSLGVPYEQYF. The CDR3 nucleotides are TGTGCCAGCAGTTTATCCCTAGGGGTTCCCTACGAGCAGTACTTC.

V gene TRBV28 combines with J gene TRBJ2-7, with D perhaps matching TRBD2 (5 bases). This CDR3 contains 11 residues. Germline lookup yields CDR1 MDHEN and CDR2 SYDVKM. This CDR3 is CVSGSSYEQYF. For the CDR3, the DNA is TGTGTCTCGGGGAGCTCCTACGAGCAGTACTTC.

This clonotype turned up a few times. V is TRBV9 and J is TRBJ2-1; 15 bases fit TRBD2. The length of the CDR3 is 16 residues. CDR1 is SGDLS, CDR2 YYNGEE, per germline. Unmatched junction bases numbered 5, after V lost 0 bases and J lost 10 bases. The CDR3 DNA is TGTGCCAGCAGCGTAGGGACTAGCGGGGGGGCACGGGAGCAGTTCTTC. Protein sequence: CASSVGTSGGAREQFF.

This clonotype was recorded many times. For the CDR3, the DNA is TGTGCCAGCAGTCGTACAGGGCAAGGCTACACCTTC. Encoded protein: CASSRTGQGYTF. The rearrangement joins TRBV6-5 to TRBJ1-2; TRBD1 might be the D (6 bases). CDR1 and CDR2 from the germline V gene are MNHEY and SVGAGI. V was trimmed by 5 bases and J by 8 bases, leaving 12 bases between them. There are 12 residues in the CDR3.

This clonotype was found a few times. A junction end diverges from the germline sequence, so it may reflect a read error. V and J are TRBV29-1 and TRBJ2-5, with D hard to call. CDR3 length equals 10 residues. Germline assignment: CDR1 SQVTM and CDR2 ANQGSEA. The CDR3 region has the DNA TGCAGCGTTGTATCTGGGTCCGACGTCTTC. Translated, it gives CSVVSGSDVF. The variable domain in full, with the rest retrieved from reference TRBV29-1 and TRBJ2-5, is SAVISQKPSRDICQRGTSLTIQCQVDSQVTMMFWYRQQPGQSLTLIATANQGSEATYESGFVIDKFPISRPNLTFSTLTVSNMSPEDSSIYLCSVVSGSDVFGPGTRLLVL.

The chain uses TRBV4-1 and TRBJ1-1; D unresolved. Trimming took 1 base from V and 1 from J, leaving 10 bases between them. CDR1 MGHRA and CDR2 YSYEKL come from the germline V gene. The CDR3 runs 15 residues. The CDR3 loop reads CASSQAGFSNTEAFF. In DNA form, the CDR3 reads TGCGCCAGCAGCCAAGCCGGGTTCTCGAACACTGAAGCTTTCTTT.

V gene TRBV10-3 combines with J gene TRBJ1-2; D unresolved. The V and J ends lost 4 bases and 1 base respectively, with 7 bases between them. Germline V gene data show CDR1 as ENHRY and CDR2 as SYGVKD. This CDR3 contains 13 residues. CDR3 DNA: TGTGCCATCAGTGTTGCGGGTAACTATGGCTACACCTTC. Amino acid sequence: CAISVAGNYGYTF.

The chain uses TRBV20-1 and TRBJ2-5, with D possibly TRBD1 on 6 matching bases. V was trimmed by 4 bases and J by 4 bases, leaving 10 bases between them. There are 12 residues in the CDR3. CDR1 and CDR2 (germline): DFQATT, SNEGSKA (reference sequence). The CDR3 here is CSATRGLETQYF. The CDR3 DNA follows: TGCAGTGCTACCAGGGGATTAGAGACCCAGTACTTC.

This clonotype turned up a few times. The V call is TRBV21-1, the J call TRBJ2-7; the table's D call TRBD1 went unverified against the DNA. TRBV21-1 is shown as a pseudogene. The CDR3 spans 16 residues. The CDR3 here is CASSREQGWVPYEQYF. The CDR3 DNA sequence: TGTGCCAGCAGCAGAGAACAGGGGTGGGTTCCCTACGAGCAGTACTTC.

This clonotype has a count of ten or more. The V and J genes are TRBV7-2 and TRBJ1-6, with a possible D match to TRBD1 (6 bases). The V gene's germline CDR1 is SGHTA and CDR2 FQGNSA. The CDR3 covers 14 residues. Trimming pared 6 bases from V and 9 bases from J, leaving 15 bases between. The CDR3 loop is CASRPPRGGSPLHF. In DNA form, the CDR3 reads TGTGCCAGCAGACCCCCCAGGGGTGGTTCACCCCTCCACTTT.